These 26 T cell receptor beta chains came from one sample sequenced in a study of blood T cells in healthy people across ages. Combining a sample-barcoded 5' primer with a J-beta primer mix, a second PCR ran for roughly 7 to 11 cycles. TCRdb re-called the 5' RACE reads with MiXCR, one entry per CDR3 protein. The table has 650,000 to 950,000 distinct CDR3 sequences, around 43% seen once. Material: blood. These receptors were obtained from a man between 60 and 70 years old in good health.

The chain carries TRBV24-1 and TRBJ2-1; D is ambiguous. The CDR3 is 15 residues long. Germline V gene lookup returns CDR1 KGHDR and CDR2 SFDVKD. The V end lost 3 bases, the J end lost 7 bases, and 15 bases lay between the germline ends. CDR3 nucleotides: TGTGCCACCAGTGATGTAAGGCTAGAGTCGAATGAGCAGTTCTTC. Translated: CATSDVRLESNEQFF.

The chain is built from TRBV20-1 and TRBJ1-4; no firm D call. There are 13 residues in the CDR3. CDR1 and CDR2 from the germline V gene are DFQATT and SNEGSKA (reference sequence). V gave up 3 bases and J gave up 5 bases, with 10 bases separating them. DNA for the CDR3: TGCAGTGCTAGTAGCGGGCGCAATGAAAAACTGTTTTTT. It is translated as CSASSGRNEKLFF.

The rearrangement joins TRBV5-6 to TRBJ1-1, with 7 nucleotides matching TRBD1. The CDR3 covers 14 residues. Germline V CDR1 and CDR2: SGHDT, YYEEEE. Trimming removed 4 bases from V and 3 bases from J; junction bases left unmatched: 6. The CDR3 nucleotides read TGTGCCAGCAGCGGACCCAGGGGGTACACTGAAGCTTTCTTT. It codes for CASSGPRGYTEAFF. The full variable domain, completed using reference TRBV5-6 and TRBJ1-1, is DAGVTQSPTHLIKTRGQQVTLRCSPKSGHDTVSWYQQALGQGPQFIFQYYEEEERQRGNFPDRFSGHQFPNYSSELNVNALLLGDSALYLCASSGPRGYTEAFFGQGTRLTVV.

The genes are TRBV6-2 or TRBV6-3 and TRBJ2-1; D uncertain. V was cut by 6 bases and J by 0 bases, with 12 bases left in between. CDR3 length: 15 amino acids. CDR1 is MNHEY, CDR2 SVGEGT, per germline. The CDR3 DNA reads TGTGCCAGCAGGGGCGGCCCCAGCTCCTACAATGAGCAGTTCTTC. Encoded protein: CASRGGPSSYNEQFF.

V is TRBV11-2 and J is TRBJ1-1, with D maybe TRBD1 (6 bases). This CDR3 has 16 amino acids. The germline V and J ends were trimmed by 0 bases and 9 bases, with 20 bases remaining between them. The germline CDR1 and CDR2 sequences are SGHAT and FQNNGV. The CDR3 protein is CASSLDARGARSQAFF. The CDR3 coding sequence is TGTGCCAGCAGCTTAGACGCCCGGGGGGCAAGGAGTCAAGCTTTCTTT.

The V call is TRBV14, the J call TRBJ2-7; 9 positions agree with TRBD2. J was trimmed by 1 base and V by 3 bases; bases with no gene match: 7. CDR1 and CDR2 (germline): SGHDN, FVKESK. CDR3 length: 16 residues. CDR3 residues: CASSQAAGGLSYEQYF. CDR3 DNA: TGTGCCAGCAGCCAGGCAGCGGGGGGCCTTTCCTACGAGCAGTACTTC.

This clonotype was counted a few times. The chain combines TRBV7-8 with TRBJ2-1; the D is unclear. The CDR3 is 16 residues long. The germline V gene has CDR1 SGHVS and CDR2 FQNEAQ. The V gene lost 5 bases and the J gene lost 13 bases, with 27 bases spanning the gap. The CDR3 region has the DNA TGTGCCAGCAGCAAGCCTGGGAACTCTAGGGCCTCCTTTCAGTTCTTC. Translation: CASSKPGNSRASFQFF.

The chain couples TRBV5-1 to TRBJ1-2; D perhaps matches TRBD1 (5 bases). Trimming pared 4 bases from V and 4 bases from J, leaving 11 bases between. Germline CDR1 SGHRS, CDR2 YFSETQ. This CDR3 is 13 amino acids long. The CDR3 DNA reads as TGCGCCAGCAGCCCGGAGGGGTTCTATGGCTACACCTTC. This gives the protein CASSPEGFYGYTF.

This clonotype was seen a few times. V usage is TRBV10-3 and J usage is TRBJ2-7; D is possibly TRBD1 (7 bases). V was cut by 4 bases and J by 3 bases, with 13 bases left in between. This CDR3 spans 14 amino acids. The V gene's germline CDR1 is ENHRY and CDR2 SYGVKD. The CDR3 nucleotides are TGTGCCATCAGTGGCGGGACAGACCTCTACGAGCAGTACTTC. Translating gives CAISGGTDLYEQYF.

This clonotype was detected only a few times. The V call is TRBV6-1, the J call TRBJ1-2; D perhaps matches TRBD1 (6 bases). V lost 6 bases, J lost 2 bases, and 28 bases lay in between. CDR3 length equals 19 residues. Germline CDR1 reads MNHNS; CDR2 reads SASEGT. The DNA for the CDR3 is TGTGCCAGCAGACAAACCACCTTGGGGGCGCGAGAGGGGAACTATGGCTACACCTTC. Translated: CASRQTTLGAREGNYGYTF.

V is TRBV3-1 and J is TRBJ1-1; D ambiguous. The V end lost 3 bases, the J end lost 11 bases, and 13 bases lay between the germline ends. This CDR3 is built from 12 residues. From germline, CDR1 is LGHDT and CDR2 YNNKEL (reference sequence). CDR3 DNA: TGTGCCAGCAGCCATAGTCAGGCCGCGGCTTTCTTT. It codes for CASSHSQAAAFF.

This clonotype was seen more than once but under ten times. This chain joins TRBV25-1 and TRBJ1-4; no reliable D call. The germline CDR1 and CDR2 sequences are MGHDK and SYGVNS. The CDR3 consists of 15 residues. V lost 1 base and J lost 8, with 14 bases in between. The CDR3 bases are TGTGCCAGCAGTGAATCAGGCAGGACGCAAGAAAAACTGTTTTTT. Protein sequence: CASSESGRTQEKLFF.

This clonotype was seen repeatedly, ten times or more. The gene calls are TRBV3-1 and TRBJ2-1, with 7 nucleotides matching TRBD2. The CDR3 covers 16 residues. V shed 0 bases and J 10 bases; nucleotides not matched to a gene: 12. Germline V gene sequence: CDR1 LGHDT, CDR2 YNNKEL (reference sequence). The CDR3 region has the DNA TGTGCCAGCAGCCAAGATAGCGGGCGTAATGAAGGGGAGCAGTTCTTC. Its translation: CASSQDSGRNEGEQFF.

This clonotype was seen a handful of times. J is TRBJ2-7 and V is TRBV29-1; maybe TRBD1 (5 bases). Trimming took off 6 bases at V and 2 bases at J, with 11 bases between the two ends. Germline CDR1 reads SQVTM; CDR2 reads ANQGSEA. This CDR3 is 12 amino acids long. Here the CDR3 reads CSVKTVAYEQYF. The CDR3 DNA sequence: TGCAGCGTCAAGACAGTCGCCTACGAGCAGTACTTC.

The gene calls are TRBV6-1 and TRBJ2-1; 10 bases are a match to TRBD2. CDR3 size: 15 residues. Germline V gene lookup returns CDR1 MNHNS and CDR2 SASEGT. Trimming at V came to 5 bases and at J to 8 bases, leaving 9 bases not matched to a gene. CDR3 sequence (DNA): TGTGCCAGCAGTATTAGCGGGGGGCCCTTTGATGAGCAGTTCTTC. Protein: CASSISGGPFDEQFF.

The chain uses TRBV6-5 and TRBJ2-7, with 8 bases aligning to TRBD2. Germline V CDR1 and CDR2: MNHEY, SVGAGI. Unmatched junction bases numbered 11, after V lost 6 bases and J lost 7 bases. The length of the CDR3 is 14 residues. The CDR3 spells CASRPIRTSREQYF. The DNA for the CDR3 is TGTGCCAGCAGGCCCATTCGGACTAGCAGGGAGCAGTACTTC.

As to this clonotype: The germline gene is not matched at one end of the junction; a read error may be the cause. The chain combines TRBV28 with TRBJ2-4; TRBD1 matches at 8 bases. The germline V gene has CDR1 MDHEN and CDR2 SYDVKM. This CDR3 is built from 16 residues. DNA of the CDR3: TGTGCCGGCAGTTCAGGGGGCGCCGGGTCCAAAAACATTCAGTACTTC. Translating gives CAGSSGGAGSKNIQYF.

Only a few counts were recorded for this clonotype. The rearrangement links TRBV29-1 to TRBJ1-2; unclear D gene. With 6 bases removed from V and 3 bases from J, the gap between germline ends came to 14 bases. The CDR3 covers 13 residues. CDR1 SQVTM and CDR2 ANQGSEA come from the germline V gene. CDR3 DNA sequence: TGCAGCGTCGTACACGGGGTGGACTATGGCTACACCTTC. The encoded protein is CSVVHGVDYGYTF.

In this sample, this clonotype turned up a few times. The DNA for the CDR3 is TGTGCCAGCACCATAGGACCCCAGGGCCACGAGCAGTACTTC. Protein product: CASTIGPQGHEQYF. The rearrangement links TRBV6-2 or TRBV6-3 to TRBJ2-4; maybe TRBD1 (5 bases). The J call may be wrong; the DNA end is better matched by TRBJ2-7. The CDR3 totals 14 residues. Germline loops: CDR1 MNHEY, CDR2 SVGEGT.

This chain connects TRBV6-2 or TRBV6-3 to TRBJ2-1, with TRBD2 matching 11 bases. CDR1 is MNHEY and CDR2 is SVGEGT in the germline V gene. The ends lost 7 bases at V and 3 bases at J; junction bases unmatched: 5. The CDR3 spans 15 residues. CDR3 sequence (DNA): TGTGCCAGCAAAGGGACTAGCGGACACTACAATGAGCAGTTCTTC. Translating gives CASKGTSGHYNEQFF.

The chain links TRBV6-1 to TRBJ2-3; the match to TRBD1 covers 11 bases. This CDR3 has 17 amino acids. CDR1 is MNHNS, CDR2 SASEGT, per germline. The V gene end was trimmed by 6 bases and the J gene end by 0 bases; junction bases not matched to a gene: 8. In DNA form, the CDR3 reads TGTGCCAGCAGGCCCGGGACAGGGGGTACTAGCACAGATACGCAGTATTTT. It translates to CASRPGTGGTSTDTQYF.

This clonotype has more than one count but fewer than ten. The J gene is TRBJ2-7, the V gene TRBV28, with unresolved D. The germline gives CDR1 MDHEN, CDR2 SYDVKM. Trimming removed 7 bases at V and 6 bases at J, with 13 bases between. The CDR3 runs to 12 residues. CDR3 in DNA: TGTGCCAGCACATCACCATGGGGCGAGCAGTACTTC. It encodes CASTSPWGEQYF.

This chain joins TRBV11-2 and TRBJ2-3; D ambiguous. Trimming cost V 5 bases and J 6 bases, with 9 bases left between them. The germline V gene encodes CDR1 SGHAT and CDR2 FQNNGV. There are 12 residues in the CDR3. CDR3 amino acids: CASSLFVDTQYF. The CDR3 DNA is TGTGCCAGCAGCCTCTTCGTGGATACGCAGTATTTT.

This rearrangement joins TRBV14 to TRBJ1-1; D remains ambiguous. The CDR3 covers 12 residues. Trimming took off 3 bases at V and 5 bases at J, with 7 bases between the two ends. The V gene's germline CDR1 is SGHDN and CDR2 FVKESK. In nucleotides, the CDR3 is TGTGCCAGCAGCCACGATATTACTGAAGCTTTCTTT. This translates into CASSHDITEAFF.

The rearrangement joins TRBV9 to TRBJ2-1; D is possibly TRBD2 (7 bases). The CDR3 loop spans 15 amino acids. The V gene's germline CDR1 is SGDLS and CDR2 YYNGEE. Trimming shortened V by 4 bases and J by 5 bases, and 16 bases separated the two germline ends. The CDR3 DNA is TGTGCCAGCAGCCCCACTAGGGGGGGACACAATGAGCAGTTCTTC. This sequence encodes CASSPTRGGHNEQFF.

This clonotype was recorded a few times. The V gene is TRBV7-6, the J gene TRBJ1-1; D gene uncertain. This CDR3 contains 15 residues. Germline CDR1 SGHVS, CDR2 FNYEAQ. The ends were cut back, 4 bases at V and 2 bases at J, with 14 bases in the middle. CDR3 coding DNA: TGTGCCAGCAGCTCCACGGACGGGATAAACACTGAAGCTTTCTTT. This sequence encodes CASSSTDGINTEAFF.